This T cell receptor beta chain was captured in a study of blood T cell repertoires in COVID-19. About the research overall: In each case, the material was cDNA or gDNA derived from T cells, B-cell-depleted T cells, or PBMCs.

This CDR3 has 18 residues. Measured with immunoSEQ multiplex PCR; TCRdb has only the in-frame clones, and not every one. The data hold 250,000 to 300,000 clones, with approximately 90% observed a single time. Across about 22 US areas, participants ranged in age from 18 to 89 years. Recovery among Cohort 3 donors was established by two negative PCRs, clearance, or symptom resolution. Sequenced material: PBMCs or T cells enriched from blood (not recorded which). This clonotype was obtained from a woman aged 25 to 39 who had recovered from COVID-19. The chain uses TRBV21-1 and TRBJ2-7; the listed D gene, TRBD2, was not tested against the DNA. TRBV21-1 is a pseudogene segment. The CDR3 sequence: CASSKAYSGRAASYEQYF. In DNA, the CDR3 is TGTGCCAGCAGCAAAGCGTACAGCGGGAGGGCAGCCTCCTACGAGCAGTACTTC.